This TCR beta chain was found in a study of blood T cells in healthy people across ages. A second about 6 to 12 cycle PCR used barcoded and J-beta primers. One entry per CDR3 protein, called by TCRdb with MiXCR from the 5' RACE reads. The table includes around 940,000 distinct CDR3 sequences, approximately 50% detected once. Germline-derived CDR1 and CDR2 are LGHDT and YNNKEL (reference sequence). The CDR3 extends over 15 amino acids. Trimming removed 1 base from V and 4 bases from J, with 14 bases in between. Sequencing was carried out using blood. V usage is TRBV3-1 and J usage is TRBJ2-7, with D possibly being TRBD2 (7 bases). The receptor was derived from a woman aged 55-69 years in good health. For the CDR3, the DNA is TGTGCCAGCAGCCAAGCCAAGGGGGGAGGGTACGAGCAGTACTTC. Amino acid sequence: CASSQAKGGGYEQYF.